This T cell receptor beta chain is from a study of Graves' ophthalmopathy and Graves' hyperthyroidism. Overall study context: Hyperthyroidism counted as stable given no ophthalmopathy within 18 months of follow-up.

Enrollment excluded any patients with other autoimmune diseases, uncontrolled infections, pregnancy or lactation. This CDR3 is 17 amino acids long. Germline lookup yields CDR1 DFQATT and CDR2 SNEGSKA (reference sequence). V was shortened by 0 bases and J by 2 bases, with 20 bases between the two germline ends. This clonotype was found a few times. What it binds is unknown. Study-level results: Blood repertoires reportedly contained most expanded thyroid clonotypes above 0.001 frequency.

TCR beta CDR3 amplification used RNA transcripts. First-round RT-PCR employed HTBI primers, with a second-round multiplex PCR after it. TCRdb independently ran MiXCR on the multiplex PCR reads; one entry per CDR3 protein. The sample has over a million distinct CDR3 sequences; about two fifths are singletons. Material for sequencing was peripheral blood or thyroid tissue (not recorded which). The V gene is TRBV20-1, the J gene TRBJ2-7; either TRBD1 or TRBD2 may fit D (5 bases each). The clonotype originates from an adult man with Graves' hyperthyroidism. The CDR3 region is CSARDVPMGRAPYEQYF. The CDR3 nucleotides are TGCAGTGCTAGAGACGTTCCGATGGGACGGGCCCCCTACGAGCAGTACTTC.